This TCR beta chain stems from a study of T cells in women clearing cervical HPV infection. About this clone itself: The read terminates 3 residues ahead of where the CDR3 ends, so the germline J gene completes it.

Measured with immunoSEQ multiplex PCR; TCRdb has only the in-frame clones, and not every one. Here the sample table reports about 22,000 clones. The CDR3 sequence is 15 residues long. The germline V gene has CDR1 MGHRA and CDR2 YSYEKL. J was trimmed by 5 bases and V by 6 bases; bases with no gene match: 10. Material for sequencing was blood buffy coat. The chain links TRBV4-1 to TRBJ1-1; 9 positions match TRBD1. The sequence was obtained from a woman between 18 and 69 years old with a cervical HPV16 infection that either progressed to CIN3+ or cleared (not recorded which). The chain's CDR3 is CASSFSGTGRTEAFF. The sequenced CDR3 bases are TGCGCCAGCAGTTTTTCCGGGACAGGGAGGACTGAA.